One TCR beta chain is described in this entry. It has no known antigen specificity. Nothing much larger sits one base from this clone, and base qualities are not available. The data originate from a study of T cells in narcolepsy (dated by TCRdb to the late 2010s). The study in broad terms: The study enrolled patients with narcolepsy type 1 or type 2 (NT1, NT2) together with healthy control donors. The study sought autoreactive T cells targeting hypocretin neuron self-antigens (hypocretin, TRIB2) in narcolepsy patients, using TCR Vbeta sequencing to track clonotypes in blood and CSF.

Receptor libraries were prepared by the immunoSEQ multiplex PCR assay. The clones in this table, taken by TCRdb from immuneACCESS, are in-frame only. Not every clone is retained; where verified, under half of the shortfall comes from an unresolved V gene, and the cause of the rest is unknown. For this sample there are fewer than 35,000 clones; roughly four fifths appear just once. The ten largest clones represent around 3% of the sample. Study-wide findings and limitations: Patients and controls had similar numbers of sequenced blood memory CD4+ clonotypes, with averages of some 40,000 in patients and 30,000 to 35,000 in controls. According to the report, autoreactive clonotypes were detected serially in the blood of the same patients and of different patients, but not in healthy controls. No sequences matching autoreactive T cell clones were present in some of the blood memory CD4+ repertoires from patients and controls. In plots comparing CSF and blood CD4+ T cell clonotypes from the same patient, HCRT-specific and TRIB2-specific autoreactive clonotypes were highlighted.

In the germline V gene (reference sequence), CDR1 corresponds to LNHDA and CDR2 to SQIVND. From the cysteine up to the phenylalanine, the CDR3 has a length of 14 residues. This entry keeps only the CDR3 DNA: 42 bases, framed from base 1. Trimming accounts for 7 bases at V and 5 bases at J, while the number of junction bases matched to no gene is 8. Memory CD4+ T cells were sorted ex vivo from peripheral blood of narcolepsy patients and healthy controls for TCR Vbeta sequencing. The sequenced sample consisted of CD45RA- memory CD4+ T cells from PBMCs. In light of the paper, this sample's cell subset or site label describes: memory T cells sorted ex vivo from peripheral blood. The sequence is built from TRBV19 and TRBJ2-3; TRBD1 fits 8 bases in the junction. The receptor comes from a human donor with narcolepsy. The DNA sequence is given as TGTGCCAGTAAAAGGCAGGGGGCTGGAGATACGCAGTATTTT. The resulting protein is CASKRQGAGDTQYF.